The T cell receptor beta chain described here comes from a study of T cell responses to AZD1222 COVID-19 vaccine. CDR1 and CDR2 from the germline V gene are MNHEY and SVGAGI. This CDR3 is built from 14 residues. Trimming left V 2 bases short and J 7 bases short, with 9 bases between. TCRdb keeps only in-frame clones here, not all; method: immunoSEQ multiplex PCR. The data contain approximately 150,000 clones, approximately 90% of them singletons. The receptor was isolated from an adult in good health. The chain is built from TRBV6-5 and TRBJ1-6, with D maybe TRBD1 (5 bases). This material consisted of peripheral blood, taken on day 0 of AZD1222 vaccination. The CDR3 loop reads CASSYATGNSPLHF. CDR3 coding DNA: TGTGCCAGCAGTTACGCTACAGGAAATTCACCCCTCCACTTT.